Listed below are T cell receptor beta chains from one sample, sequenced in a study of T cell repertoires in cytomegalovirus infection. TCRdb processed the reads anew with MiXCR; each CDR3 protein has one entry. The sample carries 150,000 to 200,000 distinct CDR3 sequences, approximately 19% recorded once. Specimen: PBMCs. These receptors came from a human donor in good health (CMV status not recorded). Some clones in this sample may be carry-over from other donors' samples. CDR3s include the opening cysteine and the closing phenylalanine or tryptophan. Each record gives: D gene, J gene, V gene, clone size, CDR3 length, CDR3 DNA, CDR3 protein. The D gene is left open where the match is weak. Not every row has a clone size; where given, it reads once, few, many or a size class.

d_call: -; j_call: TRBJ1-1; v_call: TRBV24-1; clone_size: few; cdr3_length: 12; cdr3_nt: TGTGCCACCAGTGATTTGCAAAGAAAAGCTTTCTTT; cdr3_aa: CATSDLQRKAFF
d_call: -; j_call: TRBJ1-2; v_call: TRBV25-1; clone_size: -; cdr3_length: 15; cdr3_nt: TGTGCCAGCAGTATCTCACAGGGCTCAGTTTATGGCTACACCTTC; cdr3_aa: CASSISQGSVYGYTF
d_call: TRBD1; j_call: TRBJ1-4; v_call: TRBV20-1; clone_size: -; cdr3_length: 15; cdr3_nt: TGCAGTGCTAGAGGGGGGACAGCAACTAATGAAAAACTGTTTTTT; cdr3_aa: CSARGGTATNEKLFF
d_call: -; j_call: TRBJ2-1; v_call: TRBV7-8; clone_size: many; cdr3_length: 14; cdr3_nt: TGTGCCAGCAGCTTCGTAGCCTTGCGGAATGAGCAGTTCTTC; cdr3_aa: CASSFVALRNEQFF
d_call: TRBD2; j_call: TRBJ2-3; v_call: TRBV7-8; clone_size: many; cdr3_length: 15; cdr3_nt: TGTGCCAGCAGCTCCGGGACTAGCGGCACAGATACGCAGTATTTT; cdr3_aa: CASSSGTSGTDTQYF
d_call: TRBD2; j_call: TRBJ2-3; v_call: TRBV23-1; clone_size: many; cdr3_length: 17; cdr3_nt: TGCGCCAGCAGTCAACTGGGACTAGCGGGAAATACAGATACGCAGTATTTT; cdr3_aa: CASSQLGLAGNTDTQYF
d_call: -; j_call: TRBJ2-3; v_call: TRBV3-1; clone_size: -; cdr3_length: 16; cdr3_nt: TGTGCCAGCAGCCAAGAAGGAGCCCCAAGCACAGATACGCAGTATTTT; cdr3_aa: CASSQEGAPSTDTQYF
d_call: TRBD2; j_call: TRBJ2-1; v_call: TRBV7-2; clone_size: many; cdr3_length: 15; cdr3_nt: TGTGCCAGCAGGGCTAGCGGGAGGGCCTACAATGAGCAGTTCTTC; cdr3_aa: CASRASGRAYNEQFF
d_call: -; j_call: TRBJ2-7; v_call: TRBV28; clone_size: -; cdr3_length: 14; cdr3_nt: TGTGCCAGCAGTCTCGACCAAGGTCGCTACGAGCAGTACTTC; cdr3_aa: CASSLDQGRYEQYF
d_call: -; j_call: TRBJ1-3; v_call: TRBV7-9; clone_size: many; cdr3_length: 19; cdr3_nt: TGTGCCAGCAGCTTACGGACGACCGATTGGACGCCATCTGGAAACACCATATATTTT; cdr3_aa: CASSLRTTDWTPSGNTIYF
d_call: -; j_call: TRBJ1-1; v_call: TRBV13; clone_size: -; cdr3_length: 13; cdr3_nt: TGTGCCAGCAGCTTAGGCCAGCACACTGAAGCTTTCTTT; cdr3_aa: CASSLGQHTEAFF
d_call: -; j_call: TRBJ1-6; v_call: TRBV7-9; clone_size: many; cdr3_length: 13; cdr3_nt: TGTGCCAGCAGCTTGGAGGATAATTCACCCCTCCACTTT; cdr3_aa: CASSLEDNSPLHF
d_call: -; j_call: TRBJ2-6; v_call: TRBV30; clone_size: -; cdr3_length: 12; cdr3_nt: TGTGCCTGGACTGCTGGGGCCAACGTCCTGACTTTC; cdr3_aa: CAWTAGANVLTF
d_call: -; j_call: TRBJ2-1; v_call: TRBV11-1; clone_size: few; cdr3_length: 16; cdr3_nt: TGTGCCAGCAGCTTAGCTTGGTGGAGGAGATCGAATGAGCAGTTCTTC; cdr3_aa: CASSLAWWRRSNEQFF
d_call: -; j_call: TRBJ2-5; v_call: TRBV6-1; clone_size: -; cdr3_length: 14; cdr3_nt: TGTGCCAGCAGCCACCGGGACGGCCAAGAGACCCAGTACTTC; cdr3_aa: CASSHRDGQETQYF
d_call: -; j_call: TRBJ2-6; v_call: TRBV2; clone_size: -; cdr3_length: 16; cdr3_nt: TGTGCCAGCAGTGAGCTGGGGGCGCGAGGGGCCAACGTCCTGACTTTC; cdr3_aa: CASSELGARGANVLTF
d_call: TRBD1; j_call: TRBJ1-2; v_call: TRBV7-2; clone_size: many; cdr3_length: 19; cdr3_nt: TGTGCCAGCAGCCCAAGGGACCAGATCAGGGGGCATTATCCCTATGGCTACACCTTC; cdr3_aa: CASSPRDQIRGHYPYGYTF
d_call: -; j_call: TRBJ2-7; v_call: TRBV5-1; clone_size: few; cdr3_length: 16; cdr3_nt: TGCGCCAGCAGCGGACACCCGGGACTCCCAACCTACGAGCAGTACTTC; cdr3_aa: CASSGHPGLPTYEQYF
d_call: TRBD2; j_call: TRBJ2-3; v_call: TRBV6-2/TRBV6-3; clone_size: many; cdr3_length: 15; cdr3_nt: TGTGCCAGCAGTCGGGGACTAGCGACATCAGATACGCAGTATTTT; cdr3_aa: CASSRGLATSDTQYF
d_call: -; j_call: TRBJ2-7; v_call: TRBV5-1; clone_size: -; cdr3_length: 16; cdr3_nt: TGCGCCAGCAGCTTGGGAGACGTTAGCAAGTCCTACGAGCAGTACTTC; cdr3_aa: CASSLGDVSKSYEQYF
d_call: -; j_call: TRBJ1-2; v_call: TRBV19; clone_size: few; cdr3_length: 13; cdr3_nt: TGTGCCAGTAGTATACAGGCGGACTATGGCTACACCTTC; cdr3_aa: CASSIQADYGYTF
d_call: TRBD1; j_call: TRBJ2-5; v_call: TRBV29-1; clone_size: few; cdr3_length: 12; cdr3_nt: TGCAGCGCCGGGGACAGGAGAGAGACCCAGTACTTC; cdr3_aa: CSAGDRRETQYF
d_call: -; j_call: TRBJ1-2; v_call: TRBV2; clone_size: -; cdr3_length: 12; cdr3_nt: TGTGCCAGCAGCGAAGACAGTTACGGCTACACCTTC; cdr3_aa: CASSEDSYGYTF
d_call: -; j_call: TRBJ2-7; v_call: TRBV28; clone_size: -; cdr3_length: 14; cdr3_nt: TGTGCCAGCAGACTCGGGACTTCCCCCTACGAGCAGTACTTC; cdr3_aa: CASRLGTSPYEQYF
d_call: -; j_call: TRBJ1-1; v_call: TRBV5-6; clone_size: many; cdr3_length: 15; cdr3_nt: TGTGCCAGCAGCATTCCTACAGGGCCGAACACTGAAGCTTTCTTT; cdr3_aa: CASSIPTGPNTEAFF
d_call: -; j_call: TRBJ2-2; v_call: TRBV20-1; clone_size: few; cdr3_length: 13; cdr3_nt: TGCAGTGCAAAGGGCCCCGTTACCGGGGAGCTGTTTTTT; cdr3_aa: CSAKGPVTGELFF
d_call: TRBD1; j_call: TRBJ2-7; v_call: TRBV4-1; clone_size: few; cdr3_length: 17; cdr3_nt: TGTGCCAGCAGCCAGAGGGTAGGGACAGGGGGTACGCGCGAGCAGTACTTC; cdr3_aa: CASSQRVGTGGTREQYF